This T cell receptor (beta chain) was obtained from a study of response to subunit inactivated influenza vaccine. Study findings and constraints: Few new T cells, the authors suggested, are recruited by each seasonal influenza vaccination.

One entry per CDR3 protein, called by TCRdb with MiXCR from the RT-PCR reads. Seen here are about 650,000 distinct CDR3 sequences, about 14% observed once, and the top ten hold less than 9%. The CDR3 consists of 16 residues. Germline V gives CDR1 SGHDT, CDR2 YYEEEE. V lost 0 bases and J 4 bases, leaving 13 bases between the germline ends. This clonotype was picked up a small number of times. Its antigen is unidentified. The sequencing here drew on PBMCs from blood, taken less than 15 days before vaccination. V gene TRBV5-6 combines with J gene TRBJ1-4, with a tentative D call TRBD1 (5 bases). This clonotype originated in a man aged 45-60 years who received an inactivated influenza vaccine. The CDR3 loop is CASSLVSGRGNEKLFF. Here the CDR3 DNA reads TGTGCCAGCAGCTTGGTTTCGGGACGGGGTAATGAAAAACTGTTTTTT.